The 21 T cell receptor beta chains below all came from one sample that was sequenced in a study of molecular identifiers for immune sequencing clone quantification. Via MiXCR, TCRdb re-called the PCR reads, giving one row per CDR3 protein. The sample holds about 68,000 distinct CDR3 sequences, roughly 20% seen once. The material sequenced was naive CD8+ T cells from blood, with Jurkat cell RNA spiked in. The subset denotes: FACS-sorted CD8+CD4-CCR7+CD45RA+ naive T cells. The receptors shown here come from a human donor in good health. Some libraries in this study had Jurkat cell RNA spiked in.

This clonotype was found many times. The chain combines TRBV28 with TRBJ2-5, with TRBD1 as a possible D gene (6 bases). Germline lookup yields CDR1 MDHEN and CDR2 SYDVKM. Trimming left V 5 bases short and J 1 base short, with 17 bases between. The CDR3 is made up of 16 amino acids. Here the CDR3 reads CASSPFVGGSQETQYF. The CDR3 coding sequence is TGTGCCAGCAGTCCGTTTGTAGGGGGTAGCCAAGAGACCCAGTACTTC.

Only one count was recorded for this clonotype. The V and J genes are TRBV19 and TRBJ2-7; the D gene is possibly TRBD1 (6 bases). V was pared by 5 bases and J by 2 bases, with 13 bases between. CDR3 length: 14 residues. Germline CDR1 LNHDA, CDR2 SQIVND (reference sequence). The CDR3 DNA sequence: TGTGCCAGTAGTGCGCAGGGGTTAGCCTACGAGCAGTACTTC. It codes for CASSAQGLAYEQYF.

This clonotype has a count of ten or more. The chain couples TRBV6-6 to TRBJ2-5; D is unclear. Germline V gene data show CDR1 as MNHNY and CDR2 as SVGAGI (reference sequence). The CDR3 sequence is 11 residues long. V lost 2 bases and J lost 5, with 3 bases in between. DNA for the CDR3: TGTGCCAGCAGTTACCTGGAGACCCAGTACTTC. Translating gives CASSYLETQYF.

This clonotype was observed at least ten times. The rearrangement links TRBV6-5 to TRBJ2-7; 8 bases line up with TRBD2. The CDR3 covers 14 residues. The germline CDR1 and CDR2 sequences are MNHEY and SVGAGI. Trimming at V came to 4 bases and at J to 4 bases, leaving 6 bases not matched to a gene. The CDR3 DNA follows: TGTGCCAGCAGTTTAGCGGGAAGGGGGTACGAGCAGTACTTC. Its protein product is CASSLAGRGYEQYF.

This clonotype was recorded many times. The CDR3 region has the DNA TGTGCCAGCAGTGCTCCGGGACTAGCGGGACAAGAGACCCAGTACTTC. Its protein is CASSAPGLAGQETQYF. The chain employs TRBV25-1 and TRBJ2-5; TRBD2 agrees at 13 bases. V shed 4 bases, J shed 2 bases, and the junction held 4 bases outside the gene matches. CDR1 MGHDK and CDR2 SYGVNS come from the germline V gene. The CDR3 length is 16 residues.

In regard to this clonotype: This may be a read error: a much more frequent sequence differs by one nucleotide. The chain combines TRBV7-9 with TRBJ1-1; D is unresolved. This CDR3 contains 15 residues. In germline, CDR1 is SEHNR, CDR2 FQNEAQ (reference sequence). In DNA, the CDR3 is TGTGCCAGCAGCTTCGCGTCGTGGTCGAACACTGAAGCTTACTTT. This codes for CASSFASWSNTEAYF.

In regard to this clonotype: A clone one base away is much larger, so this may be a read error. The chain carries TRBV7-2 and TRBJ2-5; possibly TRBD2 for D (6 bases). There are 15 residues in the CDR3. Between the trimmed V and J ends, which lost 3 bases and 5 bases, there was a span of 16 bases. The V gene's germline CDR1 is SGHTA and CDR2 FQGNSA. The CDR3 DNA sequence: TGTGCCAGCAGCTTCATGGGCGGGGTGGCGGAGACCCAGTACTTC. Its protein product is CASSFMGGVAETQYF.

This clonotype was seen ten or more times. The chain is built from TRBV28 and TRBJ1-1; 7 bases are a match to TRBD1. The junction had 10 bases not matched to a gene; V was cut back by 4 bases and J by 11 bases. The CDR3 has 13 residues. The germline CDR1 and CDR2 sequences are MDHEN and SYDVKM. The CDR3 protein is CASSSIPRGKAFF. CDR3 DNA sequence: TGTGCCAGCAGTTCAATACCCAGGGGGAAGGCTTTCTTT.

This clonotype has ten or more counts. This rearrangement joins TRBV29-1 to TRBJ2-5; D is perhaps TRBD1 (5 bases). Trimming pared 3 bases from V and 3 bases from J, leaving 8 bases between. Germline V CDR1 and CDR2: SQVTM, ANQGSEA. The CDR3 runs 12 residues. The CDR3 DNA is TGCAGCGTTGACAGGGTTGAAGAGACCCAGTACTTC. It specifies CSVDRVEETQYF. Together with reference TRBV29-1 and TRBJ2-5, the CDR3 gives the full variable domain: SAVISQKPSRDICQRGTSLTIQCQVDSQVTMMFWYRQQPGQSLTLIATANQGSEATYESGFVIDKFPISRPNLTFSTLTVSNMSPEDSSIYLCSVDRVEETQYFGPGTRLLVL.

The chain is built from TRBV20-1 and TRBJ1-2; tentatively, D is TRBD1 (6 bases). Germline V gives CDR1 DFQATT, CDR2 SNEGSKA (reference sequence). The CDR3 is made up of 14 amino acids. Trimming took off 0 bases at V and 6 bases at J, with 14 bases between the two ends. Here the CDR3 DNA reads TGCAGTGCTAGAGATTTGGGCAGGGGAGATGGCTACACCTTC. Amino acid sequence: CSARDLGRGDGYTF.

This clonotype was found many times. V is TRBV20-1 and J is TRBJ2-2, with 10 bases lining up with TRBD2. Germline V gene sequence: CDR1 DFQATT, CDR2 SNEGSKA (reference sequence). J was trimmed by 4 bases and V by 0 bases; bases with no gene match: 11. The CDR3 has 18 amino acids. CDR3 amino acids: CSAREYLAGEVVTGELFF. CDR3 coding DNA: TGCAGTGCTAGAGAGTATCTAGCGGGAGAAGTGGTCACCGGGGAGCTGTTTTTT.

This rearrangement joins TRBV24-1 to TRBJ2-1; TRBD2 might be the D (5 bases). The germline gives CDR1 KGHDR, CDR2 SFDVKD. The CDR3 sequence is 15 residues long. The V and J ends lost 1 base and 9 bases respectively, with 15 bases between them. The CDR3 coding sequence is TGTGCCACCAGTGATTTCCTTACGGTAGCGTGTGAGCAGTTCTTC. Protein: CATSDFLTVACEQFF.

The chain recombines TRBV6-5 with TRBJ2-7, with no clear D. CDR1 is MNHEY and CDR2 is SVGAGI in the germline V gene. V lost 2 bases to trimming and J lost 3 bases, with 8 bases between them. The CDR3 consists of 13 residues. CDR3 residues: CASSYNPSYEQYF. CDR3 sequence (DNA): TGTGCCAGCAGTTACAACCCTAGCTACGAGCAGTACTTC.

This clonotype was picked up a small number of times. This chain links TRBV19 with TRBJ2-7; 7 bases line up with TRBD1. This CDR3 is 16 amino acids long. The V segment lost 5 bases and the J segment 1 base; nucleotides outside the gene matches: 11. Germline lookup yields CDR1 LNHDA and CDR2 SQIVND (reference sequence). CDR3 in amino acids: CASSLGWTGPSYEQYF. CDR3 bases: TGTGCCAGTAGTTTGGGGTGGACAGGTCCATCCTACGAGCAGTACTTC.

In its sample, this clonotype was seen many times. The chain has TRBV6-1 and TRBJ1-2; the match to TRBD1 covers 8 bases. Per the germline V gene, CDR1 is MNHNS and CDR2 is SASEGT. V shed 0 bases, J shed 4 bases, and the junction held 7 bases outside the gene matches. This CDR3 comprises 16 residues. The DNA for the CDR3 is TGTGCCAGCAGTGAAGCTTTGGGACAGGTGATCTATGGCTACACCTTC. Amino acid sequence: CASSEALGQVIYGYTF.

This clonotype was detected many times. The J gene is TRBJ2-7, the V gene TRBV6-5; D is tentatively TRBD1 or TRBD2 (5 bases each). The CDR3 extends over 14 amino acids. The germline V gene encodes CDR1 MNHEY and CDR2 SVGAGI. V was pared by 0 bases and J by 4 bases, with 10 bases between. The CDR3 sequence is CASSYSRGWYEQYF. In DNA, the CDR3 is TGTGCCAGCAGTTACTCTCGGGGCTGGTACGAGCAGTACTTC.

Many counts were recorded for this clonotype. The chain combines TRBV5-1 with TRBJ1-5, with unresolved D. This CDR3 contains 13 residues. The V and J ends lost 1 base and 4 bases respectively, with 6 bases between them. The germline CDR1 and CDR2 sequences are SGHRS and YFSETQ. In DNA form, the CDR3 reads TGCGCCAGCAGCTTGCGGGGTAATCAGCCCCAGCATTTT. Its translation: CASSLRGNQPQHF.

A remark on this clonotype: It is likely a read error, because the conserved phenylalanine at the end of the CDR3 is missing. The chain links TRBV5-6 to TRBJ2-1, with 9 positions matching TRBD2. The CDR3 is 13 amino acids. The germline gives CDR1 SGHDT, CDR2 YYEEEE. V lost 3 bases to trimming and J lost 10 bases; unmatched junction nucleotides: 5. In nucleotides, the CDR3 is TGTGCCAGCAGCTCCGGGACTAGCCGGGAGCAGTTCCTC. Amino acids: CASSSGTSREQFL.

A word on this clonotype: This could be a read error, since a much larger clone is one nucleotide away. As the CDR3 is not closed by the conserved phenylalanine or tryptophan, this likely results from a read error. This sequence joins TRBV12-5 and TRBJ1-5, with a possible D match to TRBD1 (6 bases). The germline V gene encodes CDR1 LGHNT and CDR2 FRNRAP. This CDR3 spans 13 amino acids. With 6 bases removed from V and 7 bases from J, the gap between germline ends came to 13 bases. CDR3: CASGSGESQPQHL. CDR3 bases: TGTGCTAGTGGATCAGGGGAGAGCCAGCCCCAGCATCTT.

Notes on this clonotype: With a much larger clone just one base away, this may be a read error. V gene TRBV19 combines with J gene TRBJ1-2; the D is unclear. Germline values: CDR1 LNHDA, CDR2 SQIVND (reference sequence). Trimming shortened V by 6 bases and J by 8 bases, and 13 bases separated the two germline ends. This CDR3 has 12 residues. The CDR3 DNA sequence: TGTGCCAGTAGCTCCGATTGGCGCGGCTACACCTTC. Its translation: CASSSDWRGYTF.

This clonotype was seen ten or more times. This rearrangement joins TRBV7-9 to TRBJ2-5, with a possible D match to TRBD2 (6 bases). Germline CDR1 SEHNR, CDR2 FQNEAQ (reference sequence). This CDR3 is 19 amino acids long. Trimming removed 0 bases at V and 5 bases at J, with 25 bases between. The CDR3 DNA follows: TGTGCCAGCAGCTTAGCGCCCTGGGCTAGCGCCCAAGGGCGGGAGACCCAGTACTTC. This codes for CASSLAPWASAQGRETQYF.